Each of the 2 T cell receptor beta chains below was sequenced from the same sample in a study of identical twins. TCRdb processed the 5' RACE reads anew with MiXCR; each CDR3 protein has one entry. Among 600,000 to 700,000 distinct CDR3 sequences listed, 21% were seen once. These data were also filed under a second study, of T cells expressing NK-cell markers.

Material for sequencing was PBMCs. Receptors originate from a woman younger than 35 in good health.

This clonotype has a handful of counts. The rearrangement joins TRBV15 to TRBJ2-5, with D possibly being TRBD1 or TRBD2 (5 bases each). The V gene lost 6 bases and the J gene lost 5 bases, with 19 bases spanning the gap. The CDR3 runs to 15 residues. Germline lookup yields CDR1 LNHNV and CDR2 YYDKDF (reference sequence). This CDR3 reads CATSGGPRAGETQYF. As DNA, the CDR3 is TGTGCCACCAGTGGGGGACCGCGAGCCGGGGAGACCCAGTACTTC.

The CDR3 loop reads CASSLGGMSSSYNEQFF. The CDR3 nucleotides read TGCGCCAGCAGCTTAGGCGGGATGTCAAGCTCCTACAATGAGCAGTTCTTC. This sequence joins TRBV5-1 and TRBJ2-1; D is perhaps TRBD2 (6 bases). Germline-derived CDR1 and CDR2 are SGHRS and YFSETQ. V gave up 2 bases and J gave up 0 bases, with 15 bases separating them. The CDR3 runs 17 residues.